These 20 T cell receptor beta chains originate from one sample sequenced in a study of blood T cell repertoires in COVID-19. Sequencing was performed with immunoSEQ multiplex PCR; in TCRdb, only in-frame clones are kept and a portion is missing. The table has 250,000 to 300,000 clones, 89% seen once. Material: peripheral blood. The receptors were sampled from a man in his forties or fifties with acute or convalescent COVID-19.

This clone was observed once. The chain has TRBV19 and TRBJ1-5, with D uncertain. Trimming stripped 4 bases from V and 0 bases from J, with 10 bases between. This CDR3 has 15 amino acids. Germline V gene lookup returns CDR1 LNHDA and CDR2 SQIVND (reference sequence). Written as DNA, the CDR3 is TGTGCCAGTAGTACAACAGCGGGTAGCAATCAGCCCCAGCATTTT. Protein: CASSTTAGSNQPQHF.

The chain employs TRBV19 and TRBJ1-5; TRBD1 is a possible D gene (6 bases). V was shortened by 6 bases and J by 3 bases, with 18 bases between the two germline ends. Per the germline V gene, CDR1 is LNHDA and CDR2 is SQIVND (reference sequence). The CDR3 has 16 amino acids. The CDR3 spells CASRHRTGTHNQPQHF. The CDR3 coding sequence is TGTGCCAGTAGGCACCGTACAGGGACCCACAATCAGCCCCAGCATTTT.

The chain has TRBV27 and TRBJ1-1; 10 bases fit TRBD1. There are 15 residues in the CDR3. The junction had 8 bases not matched to a gene; V was cut back by 5 bases and J by 5 bases. Germline V gives CDR1 MNHEY, CDR2 SMNVEV (reference sequence). CDR3: CASSTPGQGRTEAFF. CDR3 in DNA: TGTGCCAGCAGTACGCCGGGACAGGGGAGGACTGAAGCTTTCTTT.

J is TRBJ1-4 and V is TRBV15, with 7 bases fitting TRBD1. The length of the CDR3 is 14 residues. Per germline, CDR1 LNHNV and CDR2 YYDKDF (reference sequence). Trimming at V came to 5 bases and at J to 3 bases, leaving 3 bases not matched to a gene. CDR3 nucleotides: TGTGCCACCAGCCGACAGGGCTCTAATGAAAAACTGTTTTTT. As protein: CATSRQGSNEKLFF.

The rearrangement uses TRBV5-1 and TRBJ1-2; 10 bases map to TRBD1. There are 14 residues in the CDR3. The V gene end was trimmed by 4 bases and the J gene end by 8 bases; junction bases not matched to a gene: 8. The V gene's germline CDR1 is SGHRS and CDR2 YFSETQ. CDR3 in DNA: TGCGCCAGCAGCCCGACAGGGGGCTCCCTGGGCTACACCTTC. Its protein product is CASSPTGGSLGYTF. Full variable domain (missing parts from reference TRBV5-1 and TRBJ1-2): KAGVTQTPRYLIKTRGQQVTLSCSPISGHRSVSWYQQTPGQGLQFLFEYFSETQRNKGNFPGRFSGRQFSNSRSEMNVSTLELGDSALYLCASSPTGGSLGYTFGSGTRLTVV.

The chain uses TRBV5-6 and TRBJ1-1; possible D gene TRBD1, 6 bases. Germline-derived CDR1 and CDR2 are SGHDT and YYEEEE. V was clipped by 4 bases and J by 0 bases, with 16 bases between them. The CDR3 runs to 16 residues. CDR3 region: CASSQDRGYMNTEAFF. Here the CDR3 DNA reads TGTGCCAGCAGCCAGGACAGAGGGTACATGAACACTGAAGCTTTCTTT. The whole variable domain, remainder taken from reference TRBV5-6 and TRBJ1-1, is DAGVTQSPTHLIKTRGQQVTLRCSPKSGHDTVSWYQQALGQGPQFIFQYYEEEERQRGNFPDRFSGHQFPNYSSELNVNALLLGDSALYLCASSQDRGYMNTEAFFGQGTRLTVV.

This clone has just one count. V and J are TRBV6-1 and TRBJ1-2; possibly TRBD1 for D (6 bases). Looked up from germline, CDR1 is MNHNS and CDR2 is SASEGT. The CDR3 is made up of 15 amino acids. Trimming removed 1 base from V and 6 bases from J, with 15 bases in between. CDR3 amino acids: CASSEGGGGEDGYTF. The CDR3 nucleotides are TGTGCCAGCAGTGAAGGAGGTGGGGGCGAGGATGGCTACACCTTC.

This clone occurred a few times. The chain recombines TRBV2 with TRBJ1-2; unclear D gene. Germline V gene sequence: CDR1 SNHLY, CDR2 FYNNEI. CDR3 length: 12 amino acids. V lost 4 bases and J 3 bases, leaving 6 bases between the germline ends. DNA for the CDR3: TGTGCCAGCAGTGTCCGAGACTATGGCTACACCTTC. This encodes CASSVRDYGYTF. The whole variable domain, remainder taken from reference TRBV2 and TRBJ1-2, is EPEVTQTPSHQVTQMGQEVILRCVPISNHLYFYWYRQILGQKVEFLVSFYNNEISEKSEIFDDQFSVERPDGSNFTLKIRSTKLEDSAMYFCASSVRDYGYTFGSGTRLTVV.

This clone was seen a handful of times. The V gene is TRBV18, the J gene TRBJ1-3; 9 bases are a match to TRBD1. V lost 3 bases, J lost 4 bases, and 7 bases stayed unmatched. The germline gives CDR1 KGHSH, CDR2 LQKENI. The CDR3 has 16 amino acids. Here the CDR3 reads CASSPGQGGTGNTIYF. In nucleotides, the CDR3 is TGTGCCAGCTCACCGGGACAGGGAGGTACCGGAAACACCATATATTTT.

Here the CDR3 reads CAFPAQTGSEAFF. In DNA, the CDR3 is TGTGCCTTTCCCGCGCAAACAGGGAGTGAAGCTTTCTTT. This rearrangement joins TRBV30 to TRBJ1-1, with a possible D match to TRBD1 (6 bases). Looked up from germline, CDR1 is GTSNPN and CDR2 is SVGIG (reference sequence). There are 13 residues in the CDR3. The germline V and J ends were trimmed by 7 bases and 7 bases, with 19 bases remaining between them.

The chain is built from TRBV5-4 and TRBJ2-5, with 14 bases fitting TRBD2. The CDR3 is made up of 15 amino acids. V lost 5 bases to trimming and J lost 6 bases; unmatched junction nucleotides: 6. Per germline, CDR1 SGHNT and CDR2 YYREEE (reference sequence). As DNA, the CDR3 is TGTGCCAGCAGTAAGACTAGCGGGGGGGATAAGACCCAGTACTTC. Translation: CASSKTSGGDKTQYF.

This chain joins TRBV7-9 and TRBJ1-4; weak D call: TRBD1 (5 bases). Germline assignment: CDR1 SEHNR and CDR2 FQNEAQ (reference sequence). V shed 5 bases and J shed 7 bases, with 29 bases lying between them. The CDR3 sequence is 19 residues long. The CDR3 nucleotides are TGTGCCAGCAGCGGAGGGGAGAGTGTCGTCAACGGGAGAATTGAAAAACTGTTTTTT. Residues: CASSGGESVVNGRIEKLFF.

V and J are TRBV6-1 and TRBJ2-7; D is possibly TRBD2 (6 bases). Germline V CDR1 and CDR2: MNHNS, SASEGT. The ends were cut back, 0 bases at V and 0 bases at J, with 12 bases in the middle. The CDR3 consists of 16 residues. The DNA for the CDR3 is TGTGCCAGCAGTGAAGCGGGAGGCCGGAGCTCCTACGAGCAGTACTTC. Its protein is CASSEAGGRSSYEQYF.

The CDR3 DNA reads as TGTGCCAGCAGTCTACAGGAAAACACTGAAGCTTTCTTT. Amino acid sequence: CASSLQENTEAFF. V and J are TRBV6-5 and TRBJ1-1; D might be TRBD1 (5 bases). The CDR3 loop spans 13 amino acids. V was trimmed by 5 bases and J by 2 bases, leaving 9 bases between them. The germline V gene encodes CDR1 MNHEY and CDR2 SVGAGI.

This chain uses TRBV25-1 with TRBJ1-2; D is ambiguous. Germline lookup yields CDR1 MGHDK and CDR2 SYGVNS. Deletions cut 3 bases from V and 4 bases from J, with 9 bases between. The CDR3 length is 13 residues. The chain's CDR3 is CASSEGFLYGYTF. CDR3 nucleotide sequence: TGTGCCAGCAGTGAGGGCTTCCTCTATGGCTACACCTTC.

The rearrangement links TRBV10-3 to TRBJ2-2, with 10 bases matching TRBD1. Per the germline V gene, CDR1 is ENHRY and CDR2 is SYGVKD. CDR3 length: 16 residues. The V gene end was trimmed by 11 bases and the J gene end by 6 bases; junction bases not matched to a gene: 15. Written as DNA, the CDR3 is TGTGCCGGCAAAGACCCCGGGACAGGGGATCCCGGGGAGCTGTTTTTT. Its translation is CAGKDPGTGDPGELFF.

This sequence joins TRBV18 and TRBJ2-7, with 9 nucleotides matching TRBD1. V lost 3 bases to trimming and J lost 2 bases; unmatched junction nucleotides: 2. Germline CDR1 KGHSH, CDR2 LQKENI. The CDR3 is 14 amino acids. CDR3 DNA sequence: TGTGCCAGCTCACCGACAGGGGGGGCCTACGAGCAGTACTTC. This encodes CASSPTGGAYEQYF.

The chain has TRBV5-1 and TRBJ2-7; 13 bases agree with TRBD2. The CDR3 extends over 17 amino acids. J was trimmed by 1 base and V by 3 bases; bases with no gene match: 7. Germline V gene sequence: CDR1 SGHRS, CDR2 YFSETQ. The CDR3 loop reads CASSYRTSGGSSYEQYF. The CDR3 DNA follows: TGCGCCAGCAGCTATCGGACTAGCGGGGGATCATCCTACGAGCAGTACTTC. Combining the CDR3 with reference TRBV5-1 and TRBJ2-7 gives the whole variable domain KAGVTQTPRYLIKTRGQQVTLSCSPISGHRSVSWYQQTPGQGLQFLFEYFSETQRNKGNFPGRFSGRQFSNSRSEMNVSTLELGDSALYLCASSYRTSGGSSYEQYFGPGTRLTVT.

In nucleotides, the CDR3 is TGTGCCAGCAGCTCAAAAAAGGGACAGGGCCCTGGGGAGACCCAGTACTTC. This codes for CASSSKKGQGPGETQYF. V gene TRBV5-4 combines with J gene TRBJ2-5; 9 bases line up with TRBD1. J gave up 5 bases and V 3 bases, and 14 bases lay outside the gene matches. Germline V lookup: CDR1 SGHNT, CDR2 YYREEE (reference sequence). The CDR3 is 17 residues long.

The V and J genes are TRBV27 and TRBJ2-7; weak D call: TRBD2 (6 bases). Germline values: CDR1 MNHEY, CDR2 SMNVEV (reference sequence). V lost 0 bases and J lost 7, with 10 bases in between. The CDR3 runs 13 residues. The CDR3 DNA sequence: TGTGCCAGCAGTTTATCGGAGGGGTGGGAGCAGTACTTC. This sequence encodes CASSLSEGWEQYF.